This T cell receptor (beta chain) comes out of a study of CD8 T cells in ankylosing spondylitis. Study-level findings and limits: Disease-linked clones, CD8+, were relatively rare in peripheral blood. It appeared that ankylosing spondylitis blood was characterized by a TCR beta motif of seven or eight highly homologous variants.

As regards this clonotype: Its antigen is still unknown.

The germline V and J ends were trimmed by 5 bases and 1 base, with 3 bases remaining between them. The CDR3 extends over 13 amino acids. The germline V gene encodes CDR1 SGHAT and CDR2 FQNNGV. TCRdb re-analysed the 5' RACE reads in MiXCR, keeping a single row per CDR3 protein. This table holds 750,000 to 850,000 distinct CDR3 sequences, about an eighth found once. Sequencing input: blood, either unsorted or a sorted T cell fraction (not recorded which). The sequence was collected from a male donor with ankylosing spondylitis. The V call is TRBV11-2, the J call TRBJ1-6; D gene unclear. CDR3 amino acids: CASSQSYNSPLHF. CDR3 DNA: TGTGCCAGCAGCCAATCCTATAATTCACCCCTCCACTTT.